This TCR beta chain originates from a study of cytomegalovirus exposure and HLA in healthy donors. The PCR employed 60 Vbeta primers together with 13 Jbeta primers. Assay used: immunoSEQ multiplex PCR; TCRdb lists only in-frame clones, some missing. Of about 210,000 clones listed, roughly 73% are singletons. The clonotype comes from a boy aged 10-17 years in good health and CMV-seronegative. Sequencing was carried out using PBMCs.

The CDR3 protein is CASSGGLAGPYNEQFF. CDR3 DNA: TGTGCCAGCAGCGGTGGACTAGCGGGGCCCTACAATGAGCAGTTCTTC. J is TRBJ2-1 and V is TRBV9; 12 bases fit TRBD2. The CDR3 is 16 residues long. Germline V gives CDR1 SGDLS, CDR2 YYNGEE. V was clipped by 3 bases and J by 2 bases; unmatched bases: 3.